The 21 T cell receptor beta chains below come from one sample, sequenced in a study of beta chain features in type 1 diabetes. The isolated RNA, all of it, was reverse transcribed, so expressed TCRB transcripts were what got sequenced. Sequencing was performed with immunoSEQ multiplex PCR; in TCRdb, only in-frame clones are kept and a portion is missing. This repertoire shows 900,000 or so clones, roughly 15% found once; its top ten account for around 0.02%. What was sequenced was naive CD4+ T cells from blood. Every receptor here comes from a young woman in good health.

This clone has more than one count but fewer than ten. The chain uses TRBV7-9 and TRBJ2-1, with D possibly being TRBD2 (5 bases). V was clipped by 7 bases and J by 0 bases, with 10 bases between them. The CDR3 runs to 14 residues. The germline CDR1 and CDR2 sequences are SEHNR and FQNEAQ (reference sequence). Here the CDR3 reads CASTWESSYNEQFF. CDR3 DNA: TGTGCCAGCACTTGGGAGAGCTCCTACAATGAGCAGTTCTTC.

V usage is TRBV28 and J usage is TRBJ1-4; D not resolved. V dropped 3 bases and J dropped 7 bases, with 6 bases sitting between them. This CDR3 region has 12 residues. CDR1 MDHEN and CDR2 SYDVKM come from the germline V gene. DNA of the CDR3: TGTGCCAGCAGTTTCCCCCTTGAAAAACTGTTTTTT. Its protein product is CASSFPLEKLFF.

This clone has a handful of counts. This chain links TRBV10-3 with TRBJ2-7; tentative D call: TRBD1 (5 bases). This CDR3 has 13 residues. The V gene's germline CDR1 is ENHRY and CDR2 SYGVKD. The ends were cut back, 4 bases at V and 3 bases at J, with 10 bases in the middle. The CDR3 reads CAISVRQGYEQYF. The CDR3 DNA is TGTGCCATCAGTGTGCGGCAGGGCTACGAGCAGTACTTC.

This clone was counted only a few times. The chain employs TRBV19 and TRBJ2-5; 10 nucleotides line up with TRBD1. CDR3 size: 13 residues. Germline CDR1 reads LNHDA; CDR2 reads SQIVND (reference sequence). V dropped 6 bases and J dropped 5; count of bases not matched to a gene: 3. This CDR3 reads CASSQDRGETQYF. Here the CDR3 DNA reads TGTGCCAGTAGCCAGGACAGGGGGGAGACCCAGTACTTC. The variable domain in full, completed from reference TRBV19 and TRBJ2-5, reads DGGITQSPKYLFRKEGQNVTLSCEQNLNHDAMYWYRQDPGQGLRLIYYSQIVNDFQKGDIAEGYSVSREKKESFPLTVTSAQKNPTAFYLCASSQDRGETQYFGPGTRLLVL.

The chain employs TRBV6-5 and TRBJ2-3; weak D call: TRBD1 (6 bases). V lost 4 bases, J lost 6 bases, and 14 bases lay in between. The CDR3 is 14 amino acids. From germline, CDR1 is MNHEY and CDR2 SVGAGI. The CDR3 coding sequence is TGTGCCAGCAGTTTGGGGGACATCCAGGATACGCAGTATTTT. It yields the protein CASSLGDIQDTQYF.

This clone was counted between two and nine times. CDR3 in amino acids: CASSKPTTTRHNEQFF. The CDR3 DNA follows: TGTGCCAGCTCAAAACCGACTACAACAAGGCACAATGAGCAGTTCTTC. The chain joins TRBV18 to TRBJ2-1, with a possible D match to TRBD2 (5 bases). The CDR3 is made up of 16 amino acids. CDR1 and CDR2 from the germline V gene are KGHSH and LQKENI. Trimming cost V 5 bases and J 5 bases, with 19 bases left between them.

This sequence joins TRBV5-1 and TRBJ1-1; tentative D call: TRBD1 (5 bases). V lost 1 base and J 5 bases, leaving 18 bases between the germline ends. Per the germline V gene, CDR1 is SGHRS and CDR2 is YFSETQ. This CDR3 spans 16 amino acids. CDR3 in amino acids: CASSLSQGGIWTEAFF. The CDR3 nucleotides are TGCGCCAGCAGCTTGTCGCAGGGTGGGATTTGGACTGAAGCTTTCTTT.

This clone has just a few counts. Additional DNA sequences in this sample encode the identical CDR3. The CDR3 reads CASSQDLQGSYEQYF. The CDR3 DNA reads TGCGCCAGCAGCCAAGATCTCCAGGGGTCCTACGAGCAGTACTTC. The rearrangement joins TRBV4-3 to TRBJ2-7; perhaps TRBD1 as D (6 bases). The CDR3 contains 15 residues. From germline, CDR1 is LGHNA and CDR2 YSLEER. V lost 0 bases and J lost 1, with 10 bases in between.

The chain joins TRBV5-1 to TRBJ1-2; no reliable D call. This CDR3 region has 12 residues. The germline V gene encodes CDR1 SGHRS and CDR2 YFSETQ. The germline V and J ends were trimmed by 4 bases and 8 bases, with 12 bases remaining between them. The CDR3 spells CASSESPGGYTF. The DNA of the CDR3 is TGCGCCAGCAGCGAATCCCCGGGAGGCTACACCTTC. The variable domain in full, completed from reference TRBV5-1 and TRBJ1-2, reads KAGVTQTPRYLIKTRGQQVTLSCSPISGHRSVSWYQQTPGQGLQFLFEYFSETQRNKGNFPGRFSGRQFSNSRSEMNVSTLELGDSALYLCASSESPGGYTFGSGTRLTVV.

This clone was observed a handful of times. The chain is built from TRBV7-8 and TRBJ1-3; 7 bases line up with TRBD1. V gave up 5 bases and J gave up 3 bases; unmatched junction bases: 13. Germline CDR1 reads SGHVS; CDR2 reads FQNEAQ. The CDR3 is 17 residues long. The DNA for the CDR3 is TGTGCCAGCAGCAGAAGGGGCGCAGGGGGGAATGGAAACACCATATATTTT. Its translation: CASSRRGAGGNGNTIYF.

This clone has a handful of counts. V and J are TRBV18 and TRBJ1-2, with D perhaps matching TRBD1 (6 bases). This CDR3 spans 14 amino acids. Germline loops: CDR1 KGHSH, CDR2 LQKENI. The ends were cut back, 1 base at V and 4 bases at J, with 10 bases in the middle. This chain's CDR3 is CASSPQGGGYGYTF. Here the CDR3 DNA reads TGTGCCAGCTCACCACAGGGGGGCGGCTATGGCTACACCTTC. Full variable domain (missing parts from reference TRBV18 and TRBJ1-2): NAGVMQNPRHLVRRRGQEARLRCSPMKGHSHVYWYRQLPEEGLKFMVYLQKENIIDESGMPKERFSAEFPKEGPSILRIQQVVRGDSAAYFCASSPQGGGYGYTFGSGTRLTVV.

This clone was observed a handful of times. The gene calls are TRBV2 and TRBJ2-1, with 11 nucleotides matching TRBD2. CDR1 is SNHLY, CDR2 FYNNEI, per germline. Losses at the gene ends were 4 bases for V and 12 bases for J; bases not matched to a gene: 5. The length of the CDR3 is 13 residues. The CDR3 DNA follows: TGTGCCAGCAGTGCGACTAGCGGGAAGTCGCAGTTCTTC. It is translated as CASSATSGKSQFF.

There are a few counts of this clone. The chain uses TRBV15 and TRBJ2-1; D is unresolved. The CDR3 is 14 amino acids. CDR1 and CDR2 (germline): LNHNV, YYDKDF (reference sequence). V shed 8 bases and J shed 4 bases, with 15 bases lying between them. The CDR3 loop reads CATPLGDSYNEQFF. The DNA of the CDR3 is TGTGCCACCCCCCTAGGAGACTCTTACAATGAGCAGTTCTTC.

The rearrangement uses TRBV5-1 and TRBJ2-3, with 7 bases lining up with TRBD1. This CDR3 contains 15 residues. CDR1 and CDR2 (germline): SGHRS, YFSETQ. V trimming: 4 bases; J trimming: 0 bases; junction bases outside the gene matches: 5. In DNA form, the CDR3 reads TGCGCCAGCAGCCCCGGGACAGCTAGCACAGATACGCAGTATTTT. Its protein product is CASSPGTASTDTQYF. The full variable domain, with the rest looked up from reference TRBV5-1 and TRBJ2-3, is KAGVTQTPRYLIKTRGQQVTLSCSPISGHRSVSWYQQTPGQGLQFLFEYFSETQRNKGNFPGRFSGRQFSNSRSEMNVSTLELGDSALYLCASSPGTASTDTQYFGPGTRLTVL.

This clone was picked up a small number of times. The gene calls are TRBV28 and TRBJ2-5, with D possibly being TRBD1 or TRBD2 (5 bases each). This CDR3 comprises 15 residues. V shed 6 bases and J shed 6 bases, with 20 bases lying between them. Germline V lookup: CDR1 MDHEN, CDR2 SYDVKM. The chain's CDR3 is CASSPPGPNIKTQYF. The CDR3 nucleotides are TGTGCCAGCAGCCCTCCGGGGCCGAACATCAAGACCCAGTACTTC.

This clone appeared a few times. The chain has TRBV5-1 and TRBJ2-1; 7 nucleotides align to TRBD1. The CDR3 has 13 residues. The germline CDR1 and CDR2 sequences are SGHRS and YFSETQ. Trimming took 5 bases from V and 9 from J; bases not matched to a gene: 8. As DNA, the CDR3 is TGCGCCAGCAGGCCTGACAGGGCTATTGAGCAGTTCTTC. It specifies CASRPDRAIEQFF.

The genes are TRBV18 and TRBJ2-7, with D tentatively TRBD1 (5 bases). Germline lookup yields CDR1 KGHSH and CDR2 LQKENI. Trimming stripped 6 bases from V and 2 bases from J, with 14 bases between. The CDR3 sequence is 14 residues long. For the CDR3, the DNA is TGTGCCAGCTCGAGCATTCAGGGTGCCTACGAGCAGTACTTC. Translation: CASSSIQGAYEQYF.

Concerning this clone itself: Other DNA sequences within the sample encode an identical CDR3. CDR3 nucleotide sequence: TGTGCCAGCAGCGTAGGCGGAACAGATACGCAGTATTTT. Its protein is CASSVGGTDTQYF. This sequence joins TRBV9 and TRBJ2-3; D call uncertain. CDR1 SGDLS and CDR2 YYNGEE come from the germline V gene. The CDR3 extends over 13 amino acids. The V end was cut by 0 bases, the J end by 3 bases, with 5 bases between.

This clone was seen a few times. The gene calls are TRBV7-2 and TRBJ2-1; 10 nucleotides agree with TRBD2. V shed 5 bases and J 4 bases; nucleotides not matched to a gene: 5. Looked up from germline, CDR1 is SGHTA and CDR2 is FQGNSA. The CDR3 is 15 amino acids. The CDR3 protein is CASSQKLAGYNEQFF. The CDR3 DNA sequence: TGTGCCAGCAGCCAAAAACTAGCGGGATACAATGAGCAGTTCTTC. The full variable domain, completed using reference TRBV7-2 and TRBJ2-1, is GAGVSQSPSNKVTEKGKDVELRCDPISGHTALYWYRQSLGQGLEFLIYFQGNSAPDKSGLPSDRFSAERTGGSVSTLTIQRTQQEDSAVYLCASSQKLAGYNEQFFGPGTRLTVL.

V gene TRBV14 combines with J gene TRBJ2-3; D gene uncertain. The CDR3 covers 13 residues. CDR1 and CDR2 from the germline V gene are SGHDN and FVKESK. The V end lost 4 bases, the J end lost 0 bases, and 5 bases lay between the germline ends. The CDR3 region has the DNA TGTGCCAGCAGCCCGCTCAGCACAGATACGCAGTATTTT. It encodes CASSPLSTDTQYF.

This clone has only a few counts. V is TRBV5-4 and J is TRBJ1-2; D ambiguous. The V and J ends lost 4 bases and 0 bases respectively, with 7 bases between them. The CDR3 has 13 residues. Germline CDR1 and CDR2: SGHNT and YYREEE (reference sequence). For the CDR3, the DNA is TGTGCCAGCAGCCTTGGGTCTAACTATGGCTACACCTTC. Translating it yields CASSLGSNYGYTF.